These 4 T cell receptor beta chains were sequenced from one sample in a study of T-cell reconstitution after alpha-beta-depleted transplantation in children listed by TCRdb under 2016. The library relied on PCR. Sequencing took place on an Illumina HiSeq 2500. To normalize quantification of the TCRbeta repertoire, the TCR libraries were built with molecular barcoding that relied on unique molecular identifiers. TCRdb redid the processing of the public reads, applying fastp at Q25 and MiXCR, and retained in-frame beta chains. Every entry covers one CDR3 protein and lists the most common genes and DNA from its rows. Counted in this sample were approximately 420,000 distinct CDR3 sequences; approximately 10% of them appeared once. Clones ranked in the top ten supply nearly 5.5% of the sample. The sequencing used PBMCs from the stem cell graft donor, collected from the stem cell graft. These receptors were collected from a human donor who donated a stem cell graft to a child with acute myeloid leukemia.

This clonotype was seen at least ten times. The CDR3 loop reads CASSPDRAGNTIYF. The CDR3 coding sequence is TGTGCCAGCAGTCCTGACAGGGCGGGAAACACCATATATTTT. The V call is TRBV6-5, the J call TRBJ1-3; 7 bases map to TRBD1. CDR1 is MNHEY and CDR2 is SVGAGI in the germline V gene. The CDR3 is 14 residues long. The ends lost 5 bases at V and 4 bases at J; junction bases unmatched: 5.

V is TRBV20-1 and J is TRBJ2-1, with 8 bases that match TRBD1. V trimming: 3 bases; J trimming: 2 bases; junction bases outside the gene matches: 9. The CDR3 covers 16 residues. Per germline, CDR1 DFQATT and CDR2 SNEGSKA (reference sequence). CDR3 region: CSASSPRQGTYNEQFF. As DNA, the CDR3 is TGCAGTGCTAGTTCCCCCAGACAGGGGACCTACAATGAGCAGTTCTTC.

This clonotype has just a few counts. This chain connects TRBV6-5 to TRBJ2-5; 12 positions agree with TRBD2. This CDR3 is 15 amino acids long. Trimming took 2 bases from V and 4 from J; bases not matched to a gene: 2. Looked up from germline, CDR1 is MNHEY and CDR2 is SVGAGI. CDR3: CASSYLAGGVETQYF. For the CDR3, the DNA is TGTGCCAGCAGTTACCTAGCGGGGGGGGTAGAGACCCAGTACTTC.

The chain joins TRBV15 to TRBJ2-7, with D possibly being TRBD1 (7 bases). CDR1 and CDR2 (germline): LNHNV, YYDKDF (reference sequence). The CDR3 loop spans 17 amino acids. V lost 4 bases and J lost 2, with 21 bases in between. CDR3: CATSTLSGGRGTYEQYF. The DNA for the CDR3 is TGTGCCACCAGCACGCTATCAGGGGGACGGGGGACCTACGAGCAGTACTTC.